The source of this TCR beta chain is a study of T-cell reconstitution after alpha-beta-depleted transplantation in children. This clonotype came up a few times. Its antigen is as yet unknown. Whole-study results and caveats: Counts and diversity of T cells one year after transplant came mostly from newly produced T cells. Expanded graft clones, several hundred of them, were reportedly the source of alpha-beta T cells about two months after transplant.

Germline V gives CDR1 SGHTA, CDR2 FQGTGA. This CDR3 spans 16 amino acids. V was clipped by 4 bases and J by 9 bases; unmatched bases: 14. The authors prepared the TCRbeta library with unique molecular identifiers. TCRdb reanalysed the PCR reads using MiXCR and keeps one entry per CDR3 protein. This repertoire shows approximately 980,000 distinct CDR3 sequences, roughly 29% found once; its top ten account for roughly 31%. The V and J genes are TRBV7-3 and TRBJ2-1; 8 positions match TRBD2. This clonotype originated in a boy under two years old who had a stem cell transplant for SCID, so the T cells may come from the graft donor. The specimen comprised PBMCs, mostly from graft donor cells, sampled 360 days after TCRalphabeta/CD19-depleted stem cell transplant. The CDR3: CASSSFSGGGLGEQFF. The CDR3 DNA is TGTGCCAGCAGCTCGTTTTCTGGCGGGGGGTTAGGTGAGCAGTTCTTC. Together with reference TRBV7-3 and TRBJ2-1, the CDR3 gives the full variable domain: GAGVSQTPSNKVTEKGKYVELRCDPISGHTALYWYRQSLGQGPEFLIYFQGTGAADDSGLPNDRFFAVRPEGSVSTLKIQRTERGDSAVYLCASSSFSGGGLGEQFFGPGTRLTVL.